This T cell receptor (beta chain) was recovered during a study of blood T cells in healthy people across ages. CDR3 length: 16 residues. CDR1 is LGHNA, CDR2 YSLEER, per germline. V lost 0 bases to trimming and J lost 2 bases; unmatched junction nucleotides: 6. There are many counts of this clonotype. The amount of total RNA extracted per sample was at least 6 micrograms. The second PCR ran roughly 6 to 11 cycles with a sample-barcoded 5' primer and J-beta primers. MiXCR was run by TCRdb on the 5' RACE reads, yielding one entry per CDR3 protein. The table includes approximately 900,000 distinct CDR3 sequences, about 44% detected once.

Sequenced input: blood. This receptor was taken from a young man in good health. J is TRBJ2-7 and V is TRBV4-3; 8 bases align to TRBD1. This CDR3 is CASSQDEGTGAYEQYF. The CDR3 DNA reads TGCGCCAGCAGCCAAGACGAAGGGACAGGAGCCTACGAGCAGTACTTC.